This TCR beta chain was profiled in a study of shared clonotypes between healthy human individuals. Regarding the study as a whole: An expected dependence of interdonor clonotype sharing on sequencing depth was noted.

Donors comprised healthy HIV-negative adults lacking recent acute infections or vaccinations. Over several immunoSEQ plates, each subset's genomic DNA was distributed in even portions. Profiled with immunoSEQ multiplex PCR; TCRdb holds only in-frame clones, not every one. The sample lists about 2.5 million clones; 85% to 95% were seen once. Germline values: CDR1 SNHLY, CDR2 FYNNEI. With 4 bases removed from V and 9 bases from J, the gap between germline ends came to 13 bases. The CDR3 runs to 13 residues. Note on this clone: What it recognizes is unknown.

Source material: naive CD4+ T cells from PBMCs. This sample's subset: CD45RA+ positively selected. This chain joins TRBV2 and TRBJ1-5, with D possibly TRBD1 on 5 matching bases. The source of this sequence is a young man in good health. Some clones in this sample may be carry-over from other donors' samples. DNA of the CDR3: TGTGCCAGCAGTGGAGGGACGTTCGGGCCCCAGCATTTT. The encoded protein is CASSGGTFGPQHF.